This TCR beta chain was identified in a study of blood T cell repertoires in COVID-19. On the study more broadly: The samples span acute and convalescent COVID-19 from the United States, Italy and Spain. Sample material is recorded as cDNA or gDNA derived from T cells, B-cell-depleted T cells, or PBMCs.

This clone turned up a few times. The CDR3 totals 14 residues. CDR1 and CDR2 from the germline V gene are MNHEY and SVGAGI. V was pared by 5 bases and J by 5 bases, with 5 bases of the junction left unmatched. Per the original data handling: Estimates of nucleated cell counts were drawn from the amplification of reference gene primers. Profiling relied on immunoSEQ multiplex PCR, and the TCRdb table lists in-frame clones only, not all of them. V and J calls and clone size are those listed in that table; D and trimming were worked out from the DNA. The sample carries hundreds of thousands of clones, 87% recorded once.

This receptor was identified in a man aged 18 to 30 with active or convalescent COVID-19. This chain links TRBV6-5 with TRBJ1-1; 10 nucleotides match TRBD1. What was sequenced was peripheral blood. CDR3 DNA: TGTGCCAGCAGTCCCGGGGACAGGGGAACTGAAGCTTTCTTT. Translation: CASSPGDRGTEAFF.